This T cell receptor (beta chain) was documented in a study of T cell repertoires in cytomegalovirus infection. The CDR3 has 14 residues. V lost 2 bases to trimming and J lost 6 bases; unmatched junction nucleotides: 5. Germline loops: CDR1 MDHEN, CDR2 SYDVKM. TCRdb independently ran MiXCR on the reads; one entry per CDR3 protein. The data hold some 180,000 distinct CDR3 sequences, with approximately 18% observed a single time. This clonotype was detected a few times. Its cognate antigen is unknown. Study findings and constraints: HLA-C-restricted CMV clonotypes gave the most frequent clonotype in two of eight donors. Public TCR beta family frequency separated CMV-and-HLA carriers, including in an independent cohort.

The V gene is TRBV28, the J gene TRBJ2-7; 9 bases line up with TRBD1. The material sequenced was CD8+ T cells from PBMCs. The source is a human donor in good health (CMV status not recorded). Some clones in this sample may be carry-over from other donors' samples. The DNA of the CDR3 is TGTGCCAGCAGTTTAAGGGACAGGGTAGTCGAGCAGTACTTC. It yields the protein CASSLRDRVVEQYF.